This T cell receptor beta chain came from a study of blood T cells in healthy people across ages. Per germline, CDR1 SGHTA and CDR2 FQGNSA. The V and J ends lost 4 bases and 0 bases respectively, with 9 bases between them. The CDR3 has 15 amino acids. General observations from the study: Strong correlation existed between TCR beta diversity and naive T cell percentage.

This clonotype was detected a few times. Its target is not known. Healthy Caucasian individuals from Russia aged about 6 to 95 served as donors. Combining a sample-barcoded 5' primer with a J-beta primer mix, a second PCR ran for 7 to 11 cycles. Carrying 12 random nucleotides, a template-switch adaptor labeled each individual cDNA molecule. TCRdb recomputed calls from the 5' RACE reads with MiXCR, one row per CDR3 protein. The table lists 550,000 to 650,000 distinct CDR3 sequences, approximately 30% of them singletons. Sequenced: blood. The J gene is TRBJ2-2, the V gene TRBV7-2, with D tentatively TRBD2 (6 bases). This TCR came from a woman of 80 years or more in good health. The CDR3 nucleotides are TGTGCCAGCAGCTCGTGGGGGGCGAACACCGGGGAGCTGTTTTTT. Translating it yields CASSSWGANTGELFF.